Presented here are 17 T cell receptor beta chains from one specimen sequenced in a study of cytomegalovirus exposure and HLA in healthy donors. It was with 60 Vbeta and 13 Jbeta primers that the PCR ran. Clones were sequenced by immunoSEQ multiplex PCR, and TCRdb holds only the in-frame ones, with some missing. The repertoire consists of roughly 200,000 clones, with 75% to 85% occurring once and the leading ten covering about 2%. The material sequenced was PBMCs. These TCRs come from a woman in her fifties or sixties in good health and CMV-seronegative.

The J gene is TRBJ2-7, the V gene TRBV28, with TRBD2 identical over 8 bases. There are 15 residues in the CDR3. V dropped 3 bases and J dropped 7; count of bases not matched to a gene: 11. Germline V gives CDR1 MDHEN, CDR2 SYDVKM. This CDR3 is CASSFGLAGQEEQYF. The CDR3, as DNA: TGTGCCAGCAGTTTCGGGCTAGCGGGCCAGGAAGAGCAGTACTTC. The entire variable domain, with the rest obtained from reference TRBV28 and TRBJ2-7, is as follows: DVKVTQSSRYLVKRTGEKVFLECVQDMDHENMFWYRQDPGLGLRLIYFSYDVKMKEKGDIPEGYSVSREKKERFSLILESASTNQTSMYLCASSFGLAGQEEQYFGPGTRLTVT.

The J gene is TRBJ1-2, the V gene TRBV6-1; D uncertain. Germline V gene sequence: CDR1 MNHNS, CDR2 SASEGT. The CDR3 totals 13 residues. Trimming took 3 bases from V and 5 from J, leaving 10 bases between them. The chain's CDR3 is CASSEDSTYGYTF. In DNA form, the CDR3 reads TGTGCCAGCAGTGAGGATAGCACATATGGCTACACCTTC.

The chain is built from TRBV13 and TRBJ2-1, with D tentatively TRBD1 (5 bases). Germline V lookup: CDR1 PRHDT, CDR2 FYEKMQ (reference sequence). V shed 6 bases and J shed 4 bases, with 13 bases lying between them. The CDR3 is 14 amino acids. The CDR3 spells CASRLDKGYNEQFF. The CDR3 region has the DNA TGTGCCAGCAGACTGGACAAAGGTTACAATGAGCAGTTCTTC.

The rearrangement links TRBV7-3 to TRBJ1-2, with 7 bases matching TRBD1. CDR1 and CDR2 (germline): SGHTA, FQGTGA. V trimming: 1 base; J trimming: 8 bases; junction bases outside the gene matches: 4. The CDR3 is 13 residues long. The CDR3 spells CASSLKGGGGYTF. CDR3 coding DNA: TGTGCCAGCAGCTTAAAAGGGGGCGGCGGCTACACCTTC.

The rearrangement uses TRBV29-1 and TRBJ2-7; 12 bases match TRBD2. Germline assignment: CDR1 SQVTM and CDR2 ANQGSEA. The CDR3 is 14 amino acids. Unmatched junction bases numbered 1, after V lost 3 bases and J lost 1 base. The CDR3 protein is CSVDGTSGSYEQYF. In nucleotides, the CDR3 is TGCAGCGTTGACGGGACTAGCGGGTCCTACGAGCAGTACTTC.

The chain couples TRBV10-3 to TRBJ1-1; weak D call: TRBD1 (5 bases). Trimming shortened V by 4 bases and J by 2 bases, and 14 bases separated the two germline ends. The germline CDR1 and CDR2 sequences are ENHRY and SYGVKD. The CDR3 is 15 residues long. CDR3 residues: CAISAAATGNTEAFF. For the CDR3, the DNA is TGTGCCATCAGTGCCGCGGCCACAGGAAACACTGAAGCTTTCTTT.

CDR3 sequence: CASSLDLGQGFDEQFF. In DNA, the CDR3 is TGTGCCAGCAGCTTAGATCTGGGACAGGGGTTCGATGAGCAGTTCTTC. This chain uses TRBV11-2 with TRBJ2-1; 10 bases fit TRBD1. Germline V gene lookup returns CDR1 SGHAT and CDR2 FQNNGV. Germline trimming cut 0 bases from V and 8 bases from J; bases unmatched to any gene: 7. CDR3 length equals 16 residues. Full variable domain (outside the CDR3, taken from reference TRBV11-2 and TRBJ2-1): EAGVAQSPRYKIIEKRQSVAFWCNPISGHATLYWYQQILGQGPKLLIQFQNNGVVDDSQLPKDRFSAERLKGVDSTLKIQPAKLEDSAVYLCASSLDLGQGFDEQFFGPGTRLTVL.

The CDR3 DNA follows: TGTGCCATCAGTGAGTCGACGGGGAATACGCAGTATTTT. Translated: CAISESTGNTQYF. The genes are TRBV10-3 and TRBJ2-3, with D maybe TRBD2 (5 bases). Germline CDR1 is ENHRY and CDR2 is SYGVKD. V was cut by 0 bases and J by 7 bases, with 8 bases left in between. This CDR3 comprises 13 residues.

The J gene is TRBJ1-2, the V gene TRBV5-4, with D possibly TRBD1 on 5 matching bases. CDR1 is SGHNT, CDR2 YYREEE, per germline (reference sequence). The CDR3 spans 15 residues. The germline V and J ends were trimmed by 5 bases and 4 bases, with 18 bases remaining between them. CDR3 sequence (DNA): TGTGCCAGCAGTAAGGCACAGGAGACAGTCTATGGCTACACCTTC. This sequence encodes CASSKAQETVYGYTF.

The V call is TRBV11-2, the J call TRBJ1-2, with a tentative D call TRBD1 (6 bases). Trimming removed 3 bases from V and 4 bases from J, with 18 bases in between. Germline V lookup: CDR1 SGHAT, CDR2 FQNNGV. CDR3 length equals 16 residues. CDR3 nucleotides: TGTGCCAGCAGCTTGGACCAGGGGTTACGGTTCTATGGCTACACCTTC. Encoded protein: CASSLDQGLRFYGYTF.

V gene TRBV7-8 combines with J gene TRBJ2-1; 8 positions agree with TRBD2. Germline V gene data show CDR1 as SGHVS and CDR2 as FQNEAQ. This CDR3 has 16 residues. J lost 5 bases, V lost 4 bases, and 10 bases had no gene match. The CDR3 reads CASSSRTSRSDNEQFF. CDR3 DNA sequence: TGTGCCAGCAGCTCGCGGACTAGCCGAAGCGACAATGAGCAGTTCTTC.

The rearrangement links TRBV27 to TRBJ2-7; 7 bases are a match to TRBD1. CDR1 MNHEY and CDR2 SMNVEV come from the germline V gene (reference sequence). Trimming took 5 bases from V and 6 from J; bases not matched to a gene: 7. CDR3 length: 13 residues. The CDR3 coding sequence is TGTGCCAGCAGTATCCACAGGGGAGTCGAGCAGTACTTC. This sequence encodes CASSIHRGVEQYF.

The V call is TRBV28, the J call TRBJ1-6, with 10 bases that match TRBD1. Germline CDR1 reads MDHEN; CDR2 reads SYDVKM. Trimming at V came to 5 bases and at J to 7 bases, leaving 11 bases not matched to a gene. The CDR3 totals 17 residues. This CDR3 is CASSPKTGGFLNSPLHF. The DNA of the CDR3 is TGTGCCAGCAGTCCCAAGACAGGGGGCTTCCTGAATTCACCCCTCCACTTT.

The CDR3 protein is CASSLLAGLQDTQYF. The CDR3 nucleotides read TGTGCCAGCAGCTTACTAGCGGGACTGCAGGATACGCAGTATTTT. The chain employs TRBV7-6 and TRBJ2-3; 9 bases align to TRBD2. CDR3 size: 15 residues. The J segment lost 6 bases and the V segment lost 2 bases, leaving 6 bases of the junction unmatched. Looked up from germline, CDR1 is SGHVS and CDR2 is FNYEAQ.

This chain connects TRBV5-6 to TRBJ1-1; D is uncertain. The CDR3 spans 15 residues. V was pared by 2 bases and J by 1 base, with 12 bases between. CDR1 and CDR2 (germline): SGHDT, YYEEEE. This CDR3 is CASSFGPAGNTEAFF. The DNA for the CDR3 is TGTGCCAGCAGCTTTGGGCCCGCCGGGAACACTGAAGCTTTCTTT.

This chain joins TRBV7-6 and TRBJ1-4; D ambiguous. V was cut by 8 bases and J by 0 bases, with 4 bases left in between. Germline assignment: CDR1 SGHVS and CDR2 FNYEAQ. The CDR3 sequence is 12 residues long. The CDR3 loop reads CASRATNEKLFF. The CDR3 DNA reads TGTGCCAGCCGAGCAACTAATGAAAAACTGTTTTTT.

This clone was seen just once. The rearrangement links TRBV5-4 to TRBJ2-5, with 8 bases identical to TRBD2. The J segment lost 3 bases and the V segment lost 4 bases, leaving 8 bases of the junction unmatched. Germline V gene lookup returns CDR1 SGHNT and CDR2 YYREEE (reference sequence). This CDR3 region has 15 residues. The CDR3 reads CASSRGGRTEETQYF. CDR3 nucleotides: TGTGCCAGCAGCCGGGGCGGGAGGACCGAAGAGACCCAGTACTTC. The full variable domain, with the rest looked up from reference TRBV5-4 and TRBJ2-5, is ETGVTQSPTHLIKTRGQQVTLRCSSQSGHNTVSWYQQALGQGPQFIFQYYREEENGRGNFPPRFSGLQFPNYSSELNVNALELDDSALYLCASSRGGRTEETQYFGPGTRLLVL.